These 26 T cell receptor beta chains originate from one sample sequenced in a study of T cell responses to AZD1222 COVID-19 vaccine. The repertoire was sequenced with immunoSEQ multiplex PCR; TCRdb's copy has only in-frame clones and lacks some. The table lists 120,000 or so clones, about 92% of them singletons. The sequences come from peripheral blood, collected on day 0 of AZD1222 vaccination. The receptors shown here come from an adult in good health.

This chain joins TRBV9 and TRBJ2-1; TRBD1 matches at 10 bases. The CDR3 sequence is 15 residues long. CDR1 SGDLS and CDR2 YYNGEE come from the germline V gene. V shed 4 bases, J shed 4 bases, and the junction held 5 bases outside the gene matches. CDR3 residues: CASSPGQGRYNEQFF. The CDR3, as DNA: TGTGCCAGCAGCCCGGGACAGGGGCGATACAATGAGCAGTTCTTC.

The chain joins TRBV30 to TRBJ2-7; D possibly matches TRBD1 or TRBD2 (5 bases each). The germline V and J ends were trimmed by 8 bases and 4 bases, with 33 bases remaining between them. Germline loops: CDR1 GTSNPN, CDR2 SVGIG (reference sequence). This CDR3 has 18 residues. CDR3: CALRHGGTPGLKTYEQYF. Written as DNA, the CDR3 is TGTGCCCTAAGACATGGAGGAACACCAGGGCTTAAAACTTACGAGCAGTACTTC.

The chain joins TRBV7-3 to TRBJ1-1, with D unclear. CDR1 and CDR2 from the germline V gene are SGHTA and FQGTGA. The CDR3 extends over 13 amino acids. Trimming removed 5 bases from V and 1 base from J, with 8 bases in between. CDR3 residues: CASSTQPNTEAFF. The CDR3, as DNA: TGTGCCAGCAGCACCCAGCCGAACACTGAAGCTTTCTTT.

This sequence joins TRBV4-1 and TRBJ2-1; D is unclear. Germline assignment: CDR1 MGHRA and CDR2 YSYEKL. The ends were cut back, 1 base at V and 6 bases at J, with 4 bases in the middle. This CDR3 spans 12 amino acids. CDR3 residues: CASSQVFNEQFF. The CDR3 DNA reads as TGCGCCAGCAGCCAAGTTTTCAATGAGCAGTTCTTC.

The J gene is TRBJ2-3, the V gene TRBV9; the match to TRBD1 covers 8 bases. This CDR3 spans 14 amino acids. Germline V gene data show CDR1 as SGDLS and CDR2 as YYNGEE. Trimming at V came to 3 bases and at J to 4 bases, leaving 4 bases not matched to a gene. CDR3 bases: TGTGCCAGCAGCGGACAGGGGTGGGCAGATACGCAGTATTTT. Protein sequence: CASSGQGWADTQYF.

V and J are TRBV6-5 and TRBJ2-3; no reliable D call. V lost 3 bases and J 1 base, leaving 8 bases between the germline ends. CDR3 length: 14 residues. In germline, CDR1 is MNHEY, CDR2 SVGAGI. The CDR3 DNA is TGTGCCAGCAGTTATGACCAAGGCACAGATACGCAGTATTTT. The encoded protein is CASSYDQGTDTQYF.

The chain is built from TRBV7-9 and TRBJ1-2, with 10 nucleotides matching TRBD1. Germline assignment: CDR1 SEHNR and CDR2 FQNEAQ (reference sequence). This CDR3 spans 14 amino acids. With 5 bases clipped from V and 3 bases from J, the junction kept 3 bases outside the gene matches. The CDR3 coding sequence is TGTGCCAGCAGCCGACAGGGGGCCGACTATGGCTACACCTTC. Amino acids: CASSRQGADYGYTF.

The rearrangement links TRBV6-5 to TRBJ1-5; D gene uncertain. Germline V gene lookup returns CDR1 MNHEY and CDR2 SVGAGI. This CDR3 spans 14 amino acids. Trimming took 10 bases from V and 4 from J, leaving 17 bases between them. The CDR3 DNA follows: TGTGCCACCGCTACCAGACAACCTAATCAGCCCCAGCATTTT. Translating it yields CATATRQPNQPQHF.

V usage is TRBV11-1 and J usage is TRBJ2-1; D call uncertain. The germline CDR1 and CDR2 sequences are SGHAT and FQDESV (reference sequence). The V end was cut by 3 bases, the J end by 0 bases, with 3 bases between. This CDR3 contains 13 residues. As DNA, the CDR3 is TGTGCCAGCAGCTTGGGCTCCTACAATGAGCAGTTCTTC. Residues: CASSLGSYNEQFF.

This chain connects TRBV9 to TRBJ2-7; 9 bases fit TRBD1. The CDR3 runs 14 residues. Germline V gene lookup returns CDR1 SGDLS and CDR2 YYNGEE. V was pared by 6 bases and J by 2 bases, with 6 bases of the junction left unmatched. The CDR3 DNA is TGTGCCAGCAACCCGGGACAGGGAACCTACGAGCAGTACTTC. It translates to CASNPGQGTYEQYF.

The rearrangement uses TRBV7-6 and TRBJ2-5; TRBD1 matches 8 bases. The CDR3 runs to 15 residues. CDR1 is SGHVS, CDR2 FNYEAQ, per germline. The V and J ends lost 5 bases and 1 base, in that order; junction bases with no gene match: 6. The CDR3 nucleotides read TGTGCCAGCAGCCTTTGGGGACAGGCCCAAGAGACCCAGTACTTC. It translates to CASSLWGQAQETQYF. The full variable domain, in which reference TRBV7-6 and TRBJ2-5 provide the parts outside the CDR3, is GAGVSQSPRYKVTKRGQDVALRCDPISGHVSLYWYRQALGQGPEFLTYFNYEAQQDKSGLPNDRFSAERPEGSISTLTIQRTEQRDSAMYRCASSLWGQAQETQYFGPGTRLLVL.

The chain employs TRBV27 and TRBJ2-7, with 8 nucleotides matching TRBD1. The germline CDR1 and CDR2 sequences are MNHEY and SMNVEV (reference sequence). The CDR3 consists of 17 residues. V lost 6 bases and J lost 2; bases outside the gene matches: 15. CDR3 in DNA: TGTGCCAGCAGCCCCCCTCGAAAGACAGGGGCGGCCTACGAGCAGTACTTC. The encoded protein is CASSPPRKTGAAYEQYF.

On this clone itself: The sample has other DNA sequences that encode this CDR3 too. This rearrangement joins TRBV7-8 to TRBJ2-3; D ambiguous. This CDR3 comprises 11 residues. The germline gives CDR1 SGHVS, CDR2 FQNEAQ. Trimming took off 3 bases at V and 5 bases at J, with 3 bases between the two ends. CDR3 residues: CASSLRDTQYF. The CDR3 DNA reads TGTGCCAGCAGCTTGCGAGATACGCAGTATTTT.

The chain is built from TRBV5-1 and TRBJ2-1; TRBD2 aligns across 8 bases. CDR1 and CDR2 from the germline V gene are SGHRS and YFSETQ. CDR3 length: 16 residues. Germline trimming cut 0 bases from V and 6 bases from J; bases unmatched to any gene: 8. The CDR3, as DNA: TGCGCCAGCAGCTTGGCGCCTAGCGGGCAGACCAATGAGCAGTTCTTC. It translates to CASSLAPSGQTNEQFF.

The J gene is TRBJ2-2, the V gene TRBV7-3, with D unresolved. The CDR3 extends over 19 amino acids. The V and J ends lost 4 bases and 2 bases respectively, with 23 bases between them. Germline CDR1 and CDR2: SGHTA and FQGTGA. CDR3 in amino acids: CASSSGHPRARINTGELFF. The DNA of the CDR3 is TGTGCCAGCAGCTCCGGCCATCCCCGTGCCAGAATAAACACCGGGGAGCTGTTTTTT.

This chain uses TRBV2 with TRBJ2-2, with D unclear. The CDR3 extends over 12 amino acids. CDR1 is SNHLY and CDR2 is FYNNEI in the germline V gene. V lost 6 bases to trimming and J lost 3 bases, with 5 bases between them. For the CDR3, the DNA is TGTGCCAGCAGCCGGGACACCGGGGAGCTGTTTTTT. It encodes CASSRDTGELFF.

V is TRBV2 and J is TRBJ1-2; perhaps TRBD1 as D (5 bases). This CDR3 has 13 amino acids. V was pared by 7 bases and J by 4 bases, with 13 bases between. Germline V CDR1 and CDR2: SNHLY, FYNNEI. CDR3 in amino acids: CASKGAGSYGYTF. CDR3 coding DNA: TGTGCCAGCAAAGGGGCAGGGAGCTATGGCTACACCTTC.

The V and J genes are TRBV14 and TRBJ1-6; 7 bases are a match to TRBD1. Germline CDR1 and CDR2: SGHDN and FVKESK. The CDR3 has 15 amino acids. The ends lost 5 bases at V and 3 bases at J; junction bases unmatched: 4. Here the CDR3 DNA reads TGTGCCAGCAGCGCACAGGGGCTCTATAATTCACCCCTCCACTTT. Protein: CASSAQGLYNSPLHF.

V gene TRBV5-1 combines with J gene TRBJ1-2, with unresolved D. Germline CDR1 SGHRS, CDR2 YFSETQ. The CDR3 is 15 residues long. The V end was cut by 1 base, the J end by 3 bases, with 13 bases between. CDR3 amino acids: CASSLSTDWYYGYTF. As DNA, the CDR3 is TGCGCCAGCAGCTTGTCGACGGATTGGTACTATGGCTACACCTTC.

The V gene is TRBV4-1, the J gene TRBJ1-4; maybe TRBD1 (5 bases). The CDR3 runs to 16 residues. The V end lost 0 bases, the J end lost 4 bases, and 12 bases lay between the germline ends. CDR1 and CDR2 from the germline V gene are MGHRA and YSYEKL. CDR3: CASSQEGRGINEKLFF. CDR3 DNA sequence: TGCGCCAGCAGCCAAGAGGGACGCGGGATTAATGAAAAACTGTTTTTT.

On this clone itself: Within the sample, other DNA sequences also encode this same CDR3. The gene calls are TRBV27 and TRBJ2-7; D uncertain. Trimming took off 5 bases at V and 3 bases at J, with 5 bases between the two ends. Germline values: CDR1 MNHEY, CDR2 SMNVEV (reference sequence). The CDR3 length is 11 residues. In nucleotides, the CDR3 is TGTGCCAGCAGTCTGGGCTACGAGCAGTACTTC. Protein product: CASSLGYEQYF.

This clone was detected once. The chain's CDR3 is CASSPMPSGENTGELFF. CDR3 DNA sequence: TGTGCCAGCAGCCCTATGCCCAGCGGGGAGAACACCGGGGAGCTGTTTTTT. The chain is built from TRBV3-1 (or the pseudogene TRBV3-2) and TRBJ2-2, with TRBD2 matching over 7 bases. This CDR3 has 17 residues. V gave up 4 bases and J gave up 1 base; unmatched junction bases: 9. Germline assignment: CDR1 LGHDT and CDR2 YNNKEL (reference sequence).

CDR3 sequence: CASTKGGDTGELFF. The CDR3 nucleotides read TGCGCCAGCACCAAAGGCGGGGACACCGGGGAGCTGTTTTTT. This chain links TRBV10-1 with TRBJ2-2, with TRBD2 as a possible D gene (6 bases). The V and J ends lost 7 bases and 3 bases respectively, with 12 bases between them. The CDR3 contains 14 residues. Germline-derived CDR1 and CDR2 are WNHNN and SYGVQD (reference sequence).

The gene calls are TRBV3-1 (or the pseudogene TRBV3-2) and TRBJ1-5; possible D gene TRBD1, 5 bases. This CDR3 has 14 residues. Germline V gene data show CDR1 as LGHDT and CDR2 as YNNKEL (reference sequence). The V end was cut by 3 bases, the J end by 4 bases, with 10 bases between. The CDR3: CASSQWGGNQPQHF. The CDR3 coding sequence is TGTGCCAGCAGCCAGTGGGGCGGGAATCAGCCCCAGCATTTT.

The chain is built from TRBV9 and TRBJ2-1; tentatively, D is TRBD2 (5 bases). There are 15 residues in the CDR3. The V end lost 0 bases, the J end lost 6 bases, and 13 bases lay between the germline ends. Looked up from germline, CDR1 is SGDLS and CDR2 is YYNGEE. The CDR3 spells CASSVVREVGNEQFF. The CDR3 DNA is TGTGCCAGCAGCGTAGTCCGGGAAGTAGGCAATGAGCAGTTCTTC.

The J gene is TRBJ2-1, the V gene TRBV28; 7 bases fit TRBD1. With V trimmed by 8 bases and J by 12 bases, 16 bases remained unmatched. Germline-derived CDR1 and CDR2 are MDHEN and SYDVKM. The CDR3 extends over 14 amino acids. The CDR3 here is CASRPGGQRRTQFF. CDR3 DNA sequence: TGTGCCAGCCGCCCTGGGGGACAGCGTAGAACGCAGTTCTTC.